This T cell receptor (beta chain) was recorded in a study of T cell responses to AZD1222 COVID-19 vaccine. As regards this clone: Its antigen is still unknown.

Trimming pared 7 bases from V and 1 base from J, leaving 13 bases between. The CDR3 extends over 14 amino acids. Looked up from germline, CDR1 is MDHEN and CDR2 is SYDVKM. Study results and caveats: At baseline, seropositivity was found in only 6 or 7 AZD1222 recipients. Mapped onto spike, vaccine-associated CD4 TCRs spanned it and were dominant at 160-218 and 743-854.

Produced via immunoSEQ multiplex PCR; TCRdb's table is partial and in-frame only. The profile shows approximately 110,000 clones, roughly 90% of them singletons. The chain employs TRBV28 and TRBJ1-1; D is possibly TRBD1 (6 bases). Source: peripheral blood, taken on day 0 of AZD1222 vaccination. The TCR originated in an adult in good health. CDR3 amino acids: CASTGGTRNTEAFF. Here the CDR3 DNA reads TGTGCCAGCACAGGCGGGACACGGAACACTGAAGCTTTCTTT.